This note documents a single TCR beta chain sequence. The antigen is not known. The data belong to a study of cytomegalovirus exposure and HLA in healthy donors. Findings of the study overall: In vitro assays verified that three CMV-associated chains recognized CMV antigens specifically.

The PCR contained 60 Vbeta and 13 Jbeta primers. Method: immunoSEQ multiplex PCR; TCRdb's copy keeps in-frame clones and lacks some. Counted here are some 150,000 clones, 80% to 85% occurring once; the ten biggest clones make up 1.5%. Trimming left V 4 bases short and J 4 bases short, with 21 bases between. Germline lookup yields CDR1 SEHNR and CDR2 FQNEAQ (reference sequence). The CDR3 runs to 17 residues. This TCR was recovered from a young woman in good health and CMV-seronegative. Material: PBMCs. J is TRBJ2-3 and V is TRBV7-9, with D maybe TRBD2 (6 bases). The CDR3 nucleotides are TGTGCCAGCAGCTCGGGAGTGCTGGTATCGGCGGCAGATACGCAGTATTTT. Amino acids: CASSSGVLVSAADTQYF. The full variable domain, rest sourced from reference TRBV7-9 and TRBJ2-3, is DTGVSQNPRHKITKRGQNVTFRCDPISEHNRLYWYRQTLGQGPEFLTYFQNEAQLEKSRLLSDRFSAERPKGSFSTLEIQRTEQGDSAMYLCASSSGVLVSAADTQYFGPGTRLTVL.